A selection of T cell receptor beta chains follows, all from one sample in a study of memory CD4+ T cells and cytomegalovirus serostatus. TCRdb's copy holds only in-frame clones and misses some; the assay was immunoSEQ multiplex PCR. The data hold more than 55,000 clones, with approximately 85% observed a single time. Sequences were obtained from memory CD4+ T cells from blood. These receptors all stem from an adult in good health and CMV-seronegative. Each CDR3 is given with its conserved first and last residue. The order of the fields is clone size, J gene, V gene, D gene, CDR3 protein, CDR3 DNA. The D gene is left open where the match is weak. Expanded clones get a size class; other rows say once, few or many, or leave the size out.

>NA|TRBJ1-4|TRBV6-5|NA
CASSRLGQGGEKLFF
TGTGCCAGCAGTCGACTGGGCCAGGGAGGTGAAAAACTGTTTTTT
>few|TRBJ1-4|TRBV9|NA
CASSPGTIGKLFF
TGTGCCAGCAGCCCAGGGACCATAGGAAAACTGTTTTTT
>once|TRBJ1-1|TRBV6-6|NA
CASSYEAGLGTEAFF
TGTGCCAGCAGTTACGAGGCAGGGTTGGGAACTGAAGCTTTCTTT
>NA|TRBJ2-7|TRBV6-1|TRBD2
CASIFEGGREQYF
TGTGCCAGCATATTCGAGGGCGGGAGGGAGCAGTACTTC
>NA|TRBJ1-2|TRBV5-1|TRBD1
CASSQDRDGYTF
TGCGCCAGCAGCCAGGACAGGGATGGCTACACCTTC
>NA|TRBJ2-5|TRBV7-9|TRBD2
CASSLMTGGRGETQYF
TGTGCCAGCAGCTTAATGACGGGGGGGCGGGGAGAGACCCAGTACTTC
>NA|TRBJ2-1|TRBV11-2|NA
CASSFLAVRNEQFF
TGTGCCAGCAGCTTCTTAGCCGTTCGCAATGAGCAGTTCTTC
>NA|TRBJ2-1|TRBV18|NA
CASSTGRGEQFF
TGTGCCAGCTCCACTGGGCGTGGTGAGCAGTTCTTC
>NA|TRBJ2-5|TRBV28|NA
CASSASRETQYF
TGTGCCAGCTCCGCGAGCAGGGAGACCCAGTACTTC
>NA|TRBJ2-7|TRBV5-1|TRBD1
CASSLAPPGQGRFLRTYEQYF
TGCGCCAGCAGCTTAGCCCCGCCGGGACAGGGACGATTCCTAAGAACCTACGAGCAGTACTTC
>NA|TRBJ2-2|TRBV5-1|TRBD2
CASSPSASGMSGELFF
TGCGCCAGCAGCCCTAGTGCTAGCGGGATGTCCGGGGAGCTGTTTTTT
>NA|TRBJ2-2|TRBV27|NA
CASSLNQGRTGELFF
TGTGCCAGCAGTTTAAATCAGGGGCGGACCGGGGAGCTGTTTTTT
>NA|TRBJ1-4|TRBV19|NA
CASSETTGTNEKLFF
TGTGCCAGTAGTGAGACGACGGGTACTAATGAAAAACTGTTTTTT
>NA|TRBJ1-3|TRBV13|NA
CASSFGGTIYF
TGTGCCAGCAGCTTCGGGGGCACCATATATTTT
>NA|TRBJ2-5|TRBV27|TRBD1
CASSLGPDRGEETQYF
TGTGCCAGCAGTTTGGGTCCGGACAGGGGGGAAGAGACCCAGTACTTC
>once|TRBJ2-2|TRBV7-9|NA
CASKGDAGGTGELFF
TGTGCCAGCAAAGGGGACGCAGGAGGGACCGGGGAGCTGTTTTTT
>few|TRBJ2-2|TRBV7-2|NA
CASSSRYTGELFF
TGTGCCAGCAGCTCGCGGTACACCGGGGAGCTGTTTTTT
>NA|TRBJ1-4|TRBV19|NA
CASRGRATNEKLFF
TGTGCCAGTAGGGGCAGGGCAACTAATGAAAAACTGTTTTTT
>NA|TRBJ2-3|TRBV7-2|NA
CASSLGQADTQYF
TGTGCCAGCAGCTTAGGTCAGGCAGATACGCAGTATTTT
>NA|TRBJ2-2|TRBV4-1|NA
CASSQDPVGVTGELFF
TGCGCCAGCAGCCAAGATCCAGTAGGTGTGACCGGGGAGCTGTTTTTT
>NA|TRBJ1-5|TRBV10-2|NA
CASSVLGDYQPQHF
TGCGCCAGCAGTGTCTTGGGGGACTATCAGCCCCAGCATTTT
>NA|TRBJ1-1|TRBV28|NA
CASTPDMNTEAFF
TGTGCCAGCACCCCCGATATGAACACTGAAGCTTTCTTT
>NA|TRBJ2-1|TRBV6-1|NA
CASLNREGYNEQFF
TGTGCCAGCCTTAACAGGGAGGGTTACAATGAGCAGTTCTTC
>NA|TRBJ1-5|TRBV9|NA
CASSVEGGSNQPQHF
TGTGCCAGCAGCGTAGAAGGGGGGAGCAATCAGCCCCAGCATTTT
>NA|TRBJ2-5|TRBV6-6|NA
CASSYGAGPQETQYF
TGTGCCAGCAGTTACGGGGCAGGACCCCAAGAGACCCAGTACTTC
>once|TRBJ2-1|TRBV7-9|NA
CASRGGRTLNHEQFF
TGTGCCAGCAGAGGGGGGAGAACCCTTAACCATGAGCAGTTCTTC
>NA|TRBJ2-1|TRBV5-1|TRBD2
CASSLVLAGESEQFF
TGCGCCAGCAGCTTGGTCCTAGCGGGAGAATCTGAGCAGTTCTTC
>few|TRBJ2-7|TRBV6-1|NA
CASSEGEGASDITYEQYF
TGTGCCAGCAGTGAAGGTGAGGGGGCTAGCGATATCACCTACGAGCAGTACTTC
>NA|TRBJ1-4|TRBV9|NA
CASSVGAVTNEKLFF
TGTGCCAGCAGCGTCGGGGCTGTAACTAATGAAAAACTGTTTTTT
>NA|TRBJ2-7|TRBV11-2|NA
CASSPLARTAVYEQYF
TGTGCCAGCAGCCCTCTTGCCAGGACAGCAGTCTACGAGCAGTACTTC
>NA|TRBJ2-3|TRBV5-1|NA
CASRPRGTDTQYF
TGCGCCAGCAGACCGCGAGGCACAGATACGCAGTATTTT
>NA|TRBJ2-7|TRBV7-2|NA
CASSWPGQTAYEQYF
TGTGCCAGCAGCTGGCCCGGCCAGACTGCCTACGAGCAGTACTTC
>NA|TRBJ1-6|TRBV5-8|TRBD1
CASSFFGPGQAYNSPLHF
TGTGCCAGCAGCTTCTTTGGACCGGGACAGGCCTATAATTCACCCCTCCACTTT
>NA|TRBJ1-5|TRBV19|NA
CASSIGRVGYQPQHF
TGTGCCAGTAGTATAGGCAGGGTAGGGTATCAGCCCCAGCATTTT
>NA|TRBJ2-7|TRBV5-1|TRBD2
CASSLAGGISYEQYF
TGCGCCAGCAGCTTGGCCGGGGGGATTAGCTACGAGCAGTACTTC
>once|TRBJ2-1|TRBV9|TRBD2
CASSVVGGRATNEQFF
TGTGCCAGCAGCGTAGTTGGAGGGAGGGCCACCAATGAGCAGTTCTTC
>NA|TRBJ2-1|TRBV7-6|NA
CASSLARGAGEQFF
TGTGCCAGCAGCTTAGCTAGGGGGGCGGGTGAGCAGTTCTTC
>NA|TRBJ1-1|TRBV7-2|NA
CASSRQENTEAFF
TGTGCCAGCAGCCGCCAGGAGAACACTGAAGCTTTCTTT
>NA|TRBJ2-7|TRBV7-9|NA
CASSRRLYEQYF
TGTGCCAGCAGCCGCCGACTCTACGAGCAGTACTTC
>NA|TRBJ2-2|TRBV4-2|NA
CASSQDRANTGELFF
TGTGCCAGCAGCCAAGACAGGGCGAACACCGGGGAGCTGTTTTTT
>once|TRBJ2-5|TRBV6-5|NA
CASKGYPETQYF
TGTGCCAGCAAAGGGTATCCAGAGACCCAGTACTTC
>NA|TRBJ2-3|TRBV5-1|NA
CASSFGPGTDTQYF
NA
>NA|TRBJ1-2|TRBV6-6|TRBD1
CASSYGDRGHGYTF
TGTGCCAGCAGTTACGGGGACAGGGGGCATGGCTACACCTTC
>once|TRBJ1-6|TRBV19|NA
CASNTGTYNSPLHF
TGTGCCAGTAATACAGGCACGTATAATTCACCCCTCCACTTT
>NA|TRBJ1-1|TRBV11-2|TRBD1
CASRFRQGAHTEAFF
TGTGCCAGCAGGTTTCGCCAGGGGGCTCACACTGAAGCTTTCTTT
>NA|TRBJ2-7|TRBV23-1|NA
CASSLTPGSLSYEQYF
TGCGCCAGCAGTCTTACCCCGGGATCTCTTTCCTACGAGCAGTACTTC
>NA|TRBJ2-7|TRBV6-1|NA
CASSLRGYEQYF
TGTGCCAGCAGCCTCCGGGGCTACGAGCAGTACTTC
>NA|TRBJ1-1|TRBV7-9|TRBD1
CASSLLDRGHTEAFF
TGTGCCAGCAGTCTCCTGGACAGGGGGCACACTGAAGCTTTCTTT
>NA|TRBJ2-1|TRBV25-1|NA
CASSDPGYNEQFF
TGTGCCAGCAGTGACCCGGGGTACAATGAGCAGTTCTTC
>NA|TRBJ1-2|TRBV4-1|TRBD1
CASSQLWTGGFGYTF
TGCGCCAGCAGCCAATTGTGGACAGGGGGCTTTGGCTACACCTTC
>NA|TRBJ1-1|TRBV30|NA
CAWSSDSNTEAFF
TGTGCCTGGAGCTCTGACAGCAACACTGAAGCTTTCTTT